The 5 T cell receptor beta chains reported below all come from one sample, sequenced in a study of T cell changes during pregnancy in multiple sclerosis. Generated by immunoSEQ multiplex PCR, the TCRdb table keeps only in-frame clones and is missing some. Of 70,000 to 100,000 clones in the sample, approximately 92% are singletons; the top ten hold about 4.5%. The sample was peripheral blood, taken in the first trimester of pregnancy. Source of these receptors: a female donor with multiple sclerosis, enrolled in a pregnancy study.

The chain has TRBV5-1 and TRBJ2-3; maybe TRBD1 (6 bases). CDR3 length: 14 amino acids. Germline loops: CDR1 SGHRS, CDR2 YFSETQ. V was cut by 4 bases and J by 2 bases, with 11 bases left in between. The CDR3 loop reads CASSPRTDTDTQYF. CDR3 sequence (DNA): TGCGCCAGCAGCCCCCGGACAGACACAGATACGCAGTATTTT.

The gene calls are TRBV4-1 and TRBJ2-7; TRBD2 aligns across 10 bases. V shed 0 bases, J shed 2 bases, and the junction held 7 bases outside the gene matches. Looked up from germline, CDR1 is MGHRA and CDR2 is YSYEKL. The CDR3 spans 17 residues. Here the CDR3 DNA reads TGCGCCAGCAGCCAAGAAGGAGCGGGGGGGCTAACCTACGAGCAGTACTTC. It codes for CASSQEGAGGLTYEQYF.

This chain links TRBV15 with TRBJ1-2; D unresolved. The germline gives CDR1 LNHNV, CDR2 YYDKDF (reference sequence). The CDR3 runs 17 residues. V lost 6 bases to trimming and J lost 1 base, with 21 bases between them. In nucleotides, the CDR3 is TGTGCCACCAGGGACCTAGAGGGTACACTAATTAACTATGGCTACACCTTC. Encoded protein: CATRDLEGTLINYGYTF.

V is TRBV7-2 and J is TRBJ2-3; perhaps TRBD2 as D (6 bases). The CDR3 has 14 amino acids. Germline CDR1 is SGHTA and CDR2 is FQGNSA. With 5 bases removed from V and 3 bases from J, the gap between germline ends came to 12 bases. The CDR3: CASSPLGGTDTQYF. The CDR3 DNA follows: TGTGCCAGCAGCCCACTGGGAGGTACAGATACGCAGTATTTT.

The chain has TRBV6-5 and TRBJ2-7, with D possibly being TRBD2 (6 bases). The CDR3 has 12 residues. Germline-derived CDR1 and CDR2 are MNHEY and SVGAGI. Trimming pared 5 bases from V and 5 bases from J, leaving 10 bases between. This chain's CDR3 is CASSGSGDEQYF. In DNA form, the CDR3 reads TGTGCCAGCAGTGGTTCGGGGGACGAGCAGTACTTC.